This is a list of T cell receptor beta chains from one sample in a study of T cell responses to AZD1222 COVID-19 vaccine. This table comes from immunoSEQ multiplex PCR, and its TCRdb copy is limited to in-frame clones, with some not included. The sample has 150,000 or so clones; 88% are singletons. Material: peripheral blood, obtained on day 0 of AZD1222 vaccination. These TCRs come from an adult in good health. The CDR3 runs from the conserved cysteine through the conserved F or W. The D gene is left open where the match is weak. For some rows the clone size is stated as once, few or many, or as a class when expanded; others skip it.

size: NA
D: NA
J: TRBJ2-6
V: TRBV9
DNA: TGTGCCAGCAGCGTAGGATCTAGCTCCGCTGGGGCCAACGTCCTGACTTTC
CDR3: CASSVGSSSAGANVLTF

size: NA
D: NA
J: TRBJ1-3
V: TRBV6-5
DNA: TGTGCCAGCAGGACTTGGGACTCTGGAAACACCATATATTTT
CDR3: CASRTWDSGNTIYF

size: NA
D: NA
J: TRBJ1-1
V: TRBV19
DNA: TGTGCCAGTAGTGATATCTTAAGGGGCACTGAAGCTTTCTTT
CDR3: CASSDILRGTEAFF

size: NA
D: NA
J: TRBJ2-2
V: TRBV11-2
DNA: TGTGCCAGCGCTCGGACGGACACCGGGGAGCTGTTTTTT
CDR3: CASARTDTGELFF

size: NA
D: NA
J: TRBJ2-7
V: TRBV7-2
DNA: TGTGCCAGCAGCTTAAGTCTGGGTTACGAGCAGTACTTC
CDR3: CASSLSLGYEQYF

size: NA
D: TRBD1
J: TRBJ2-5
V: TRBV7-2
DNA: TGTGCCAGCAGCTTAGGGCTGGACAGGGGGAGGGAGACCCAGTACTTC
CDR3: CASSLGLDRGRETQYF

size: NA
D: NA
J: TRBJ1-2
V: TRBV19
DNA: TGTGCCAGTAGTATAGCGGAGGGGAACTATGGCTACACCTTC
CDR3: CASSIAEGNYGYTF

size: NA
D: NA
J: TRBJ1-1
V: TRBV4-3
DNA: TGCGCCAGCAGCCAAGGGAGGATGACACGGAACACTGAAGCTTTCTTT
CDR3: CASSQGRMTRNTEAFF

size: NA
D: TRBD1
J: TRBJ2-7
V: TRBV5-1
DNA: TGCGCCAGCAGCGCGCAGACAGGGAGATCCTACGAGCAGTACTTC
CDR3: CASSAQTGRSYEQYF

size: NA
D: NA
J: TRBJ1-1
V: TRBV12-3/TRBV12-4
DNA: TGTGCCAGCAGTTTTCAGGCGAACACTGAAGCTTTCTTT
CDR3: CASSFQANTEAFF

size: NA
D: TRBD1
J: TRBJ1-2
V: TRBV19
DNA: TGTGCCAGTAGTATTACCGCCAGGGGGGAGTATGGCTACACCTTC
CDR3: CASSITARGEYGYTF

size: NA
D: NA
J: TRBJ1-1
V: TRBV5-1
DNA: TGCGCCAGCAGCCGGGATGGGGGGCCGAACACTGAAGCTTTCTTT
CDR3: CASSRDGGPNTEAFF

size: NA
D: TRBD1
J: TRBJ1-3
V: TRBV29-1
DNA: TGCAGCGTTTCCGGGACAGGGGACGGAAACACCATATATTTT
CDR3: CSVSGTGDGNTIYF

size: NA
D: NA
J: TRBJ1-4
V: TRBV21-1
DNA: TGTGCCAGCAGCCGGGGACAGGGAAAGGAGGAAAAACTGTTTTTT
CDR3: CASSRGQGKEEKLFF

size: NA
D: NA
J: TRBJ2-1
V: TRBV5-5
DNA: TGTGCCAGCAGCCCTTGGGTTGCCAATGAGCAGTTCTTC
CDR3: CASSPWVANEQFF

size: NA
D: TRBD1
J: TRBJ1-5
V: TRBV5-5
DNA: TGTGCCAGCAGCCTGACAGGGGGCAATCAGCCCCAGCATTTT
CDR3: CASSLTGGNQPQHF

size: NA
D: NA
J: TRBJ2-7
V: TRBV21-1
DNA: TGTGCCAGCAGCCGAAGCCAACCAGGGCCCTCCTACGAGCAGTACTTC
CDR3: CASSRSQPGPSYEQYF

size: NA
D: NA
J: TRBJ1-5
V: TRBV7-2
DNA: TGTGCCAGCAGCTTAACGGGGCAGGGGCAGCCCCAGCATTTT
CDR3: CASSLTGQGQPQHF

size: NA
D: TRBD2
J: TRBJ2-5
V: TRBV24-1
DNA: TGTGCCACCAGTGATACGGGAGGGGCCCAGTACTTC
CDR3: CATSDTGGAQYF

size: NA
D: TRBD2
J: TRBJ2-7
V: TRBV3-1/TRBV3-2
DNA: TGTGCCAGCAGCCAAGCCCTACTAGCGGGGGGGCATTCCTACGAGCAGTACTTC
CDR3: CASSQALLAGGHSYEQYF

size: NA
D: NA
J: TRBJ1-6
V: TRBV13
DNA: TGTGCCAGCAGCTTAAAGGGGAACAATTCACCCCTCCACTTT
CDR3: CASSLKGNNSPLHF

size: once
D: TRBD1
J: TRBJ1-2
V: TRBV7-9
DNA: TGTGCCAGCAGCGCAGGCCAGGGGGCCCGAGGCTACACCTTC
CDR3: CASSAGQGARGYTF

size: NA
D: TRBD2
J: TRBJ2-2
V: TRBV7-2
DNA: TGTGCCAGCAGCTTAACGCGGGGGGGCCGGACCGGGGAGCTGTTTTTT
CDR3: CASSLTRGGRTGELFF

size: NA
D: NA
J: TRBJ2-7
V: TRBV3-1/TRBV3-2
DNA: TGTGCCAGCAGCCATGACTCTTTGCGAGAGCAGTACTTC
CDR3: CASSHDSLREQYF

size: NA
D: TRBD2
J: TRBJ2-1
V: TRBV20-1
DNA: TGCAGTGCTCGGGGGGGTCATGAGCAGTTCTTC
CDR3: CSARGGHEQFF

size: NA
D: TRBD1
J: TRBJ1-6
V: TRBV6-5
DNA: TGTGCCAGCAGCCAAGACAGGGGGAGCACACCCCTCCACTTT
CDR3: CASSQDRGSTPLHF

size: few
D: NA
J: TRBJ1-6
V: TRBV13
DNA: TGTGCCAGCAGCAACGGGGGGTCACCCCTCCACTTT
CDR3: CASSNGGSPLHF

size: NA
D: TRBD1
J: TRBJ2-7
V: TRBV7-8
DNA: TGTGCCAGCAGCCGCGTCGGGACAGGTTACGGCGAGCAGTACTTC
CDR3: CASSRVGTGYGEQYF

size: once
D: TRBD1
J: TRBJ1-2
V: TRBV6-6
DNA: TGTGCCAGCAGTTACTCCGGACAGGCGGCCTATGGCTACACCTTC
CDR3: CASSYSGQAAYGYTF

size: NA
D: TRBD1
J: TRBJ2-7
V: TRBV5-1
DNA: TGCGCCAGCAGCTTACAGACAGGGGAGAACTACGAGCAGTACTTC
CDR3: CASSLQTGENYEQYF

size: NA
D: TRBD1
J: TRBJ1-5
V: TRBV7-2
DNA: TGTGCCAGCAGCCCAGGGACAGATGGACAGCCCCAGCATTTT
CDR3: CASSPGTDGQPQHF

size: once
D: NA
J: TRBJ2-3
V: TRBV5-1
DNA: TGCGCCAGCAGCTTGGGGGGGACATCCAACACAGATACGCAGTATTTT
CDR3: CASSLGGTSNTDTQYF

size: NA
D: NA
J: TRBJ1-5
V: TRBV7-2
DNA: TGTGCCAGCAGCCAACGCAGCAATCAGCCCCAGCATTTT
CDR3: CASSQRSNQPQHF

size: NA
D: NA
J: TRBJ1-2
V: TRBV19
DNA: TGTGCCAGTAGTATGAAACGGATGTTCTATGGCTACACCTTC
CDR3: CASSMKRMFYGYTF

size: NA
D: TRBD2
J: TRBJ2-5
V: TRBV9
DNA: TGTGCCAGCAGCGTAGGTTCTCAGGGAGGGATAAGGGTAGAGACCCAGTACTTC
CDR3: CASSVGSQGGIRVETQYF

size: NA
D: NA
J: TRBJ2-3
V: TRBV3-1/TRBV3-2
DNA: TGTGCCAGCAGCCAAGATTGGCTTCGCACAGATACGCAGTATTTT
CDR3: CASSQDWLRTDTQYF

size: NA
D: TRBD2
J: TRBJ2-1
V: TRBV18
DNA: TGTGCCAGCTCACCCTTTAGCGGGGGGGCTAATGAGCAGTTCTTC
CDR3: CASSPFSGGANEQFF

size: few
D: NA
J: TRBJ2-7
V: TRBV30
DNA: TGTGCCTGGAGGGGGTCACAGGGAACCTGGAACGAGCAGTACTTC
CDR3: CAWRGSQGTWNEQYF

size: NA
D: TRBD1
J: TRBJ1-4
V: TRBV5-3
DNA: TGTGCCAGAAGCCCAGGGACAGGGGAGGCGATTTTTTTT
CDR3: CARSPGTGEAIFF

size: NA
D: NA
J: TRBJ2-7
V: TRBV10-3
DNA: TGTGCCATCGGGGACCAAACCTACGAGCAGTACTTC
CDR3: CAIGDQTYEQYF

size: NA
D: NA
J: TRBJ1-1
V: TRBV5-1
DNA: TGCGCCAGCAGCTTGGTTTGGGGGGCAGGCACTGAAGCTTTCTTT
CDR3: CASSLVWGAGTEAFF

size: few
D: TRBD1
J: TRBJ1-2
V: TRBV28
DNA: TGTGCCAGCAGGACAACAGGGGTCTATGGCTACACCTTC
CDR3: CASRTTGVYGYTF

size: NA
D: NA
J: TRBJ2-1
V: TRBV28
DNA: TGTGCCAGCAGTCCCGCCCATTCGGTGAATGAGCAGTTCTTC
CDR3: CASSPAHSVNEQFF

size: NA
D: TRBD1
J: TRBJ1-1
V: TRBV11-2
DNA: TGTGCCAGCAGCTTAGTCTCAGGGGGTATCACTGAAGCTTTCTTT
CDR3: CASSLVSGGITEAFF

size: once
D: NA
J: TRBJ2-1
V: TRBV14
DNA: TGTGCCAGCAGCCAATGGCCGGGACTCCAAAATGAGCAGTTCTTC
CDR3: CASSQWPGLQNEQFF

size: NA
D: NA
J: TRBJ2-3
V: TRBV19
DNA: TGTGCCAGCAGAGACAGAGGGTACCCCACAGATACGCAGTATTTT
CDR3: CASRDRGYPTDTQYF

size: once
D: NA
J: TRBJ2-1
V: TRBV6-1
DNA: TGTGCCAGCAGTGAGAGGGATGAGCAGTTCTTC
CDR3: CASSERDEQFF

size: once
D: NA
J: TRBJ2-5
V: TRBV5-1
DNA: TGCGCCAGCAGCTTGGCGGCAGCTCAAGAGACCCAGTACTTC
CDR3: CASSLAAAQETQYF

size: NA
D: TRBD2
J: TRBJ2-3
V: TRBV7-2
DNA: TGTGCCAGCAGCTTAGGACTAGCAGAGGATACGCAGTATTTT
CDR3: CASSLGLAEDTQYF